This TCR beta chain was identified in a study of T cell responses to AZD1222 COVID-19 vaccine. The CDR3 sequence is 13 residues long. V dropped 8 bases and J dropped 7 bases, with 14 bases sitting between them. Germline loops: CDR1 SGHVS, CDR2 FQNEAQ. Generated by immunoSEQ multiplex PCR, the TCRdb table keeps only in-frame clones and is missing some. The profile shows under 150,000 clones, 70% to 90% of them singletons. This rearrangement joins TRBV7-8 to TRBJ1-4, with D hard to call. The source of this sequence is an adult in good health. Sequenced material: peripheral blood, taken on day 0 of AZD1222 vaccination. For the CDR3, the DNA is TGTGCCAGCTCGGCGCGCCTGATTGAAAAACTGTTTTTT. Protein: CASSARLIEKLFF. The full variable domain, completed using reference TRBV7-8 and TRBJ1-4, is GAGVSQSPRYKVAKRGQDVALRCDPISGHVSLFWYQQALGQGPEFLTYFQNEAQLDKSGLPSDRFFAERPEGSVSTLKIQRTQQEDSAVYLCASSARLIEKLFFGSGTQLSVL.